This TCR beta chain was captured in a study of blood T cell repertoires in COVID-19. Study-level information: Some COVID-19 samples were acute and others convalescent; all came from the United States, Italy and Spain. T cells, B-cell-depleted T cells, or PBMCs provided the cDNA or gDNA that served as material.

In the source study's methods: Estimated nucleated cell counts came from reference gene primer amplification. Clones were sequenced by immunoSEQ multiplex PCR, and TCRdb holds only the in-frame ones, with some missing. The DNA was the basis for D and trimming; V, J and clone size are from that table. The sample holds just under 350,000 clones, 88% seen once. Enrolment of Seattle patients took place during active infection, and they were followed longitudinally. This CDR3 is 13 amino acids long. Germline lookup yields CDR1 WNHNN and CDR2 SYGVQD (reference sequence). V was cut by 0 bases and J by 8 bases, with 8 bases left in between.

The material sequenced was peripheral blood. The chain joins TRBV10-1 to TRBJ2-1; perhaps TRBD2 as D (6 bases). This receptor was taken from a woman aged 70-85 years with COVID-19, enrolled during active disease. The CDR3 loop reads CASSESTRDEQFF. In DNA form, the CDR3 reads TGCGCCAGCAGTGAGTCGACTAGGGATGAGCAGTTCTTC.